A single T cell receptor (beta chain) is shown here with its context. Antigen: not known. This specimen comes from a study of early T cells in non-severe SARS-CoV-2 infection. At the level of the study: The study sequenced bulk RNA from unsorted whole blood, with chains unpaired. Study-level points and caveats: Missing private and CD4 specificities, VDJdb matching favored anti-spike CD8 responses.

Attached unique molecular identifiers marked individual cDNA molecules. TCRdb re-analysed the 5' RACE reads in MiXCR, keeping a single row per CDR3 protein. Of 60,000 to 75,000 distinct CDR3 sequences in the sample, about 4.9% were seen once. The CDR3 totals 12 residues. V lost 1 base and J lost 5, with 3 bases in between. Looked up from germline, CDR1 is SGDLS and CDR2 is YYNGEE. The sequencing used whole blood, collected at baseline. The chain combines TRBV9 with TRBJ2-2; D unclear. The receptor was isolated from an adult who was a healthcare worker with PCR-confirmed SARS-CoV-2 infection or an uninfected control (not recorded which). The donor label of this sample is uncertain. This chain's CDR3 is CASSVQTGELFF. In DNA, the CDR3 is TGTGCCAGCAGCGTACAAACCGGGGAGCTGTTTTTT. Looking up the rest from reference TRBV9 and TRBJ2-2 gives the full variable domain: DSGVTQTPKHLITATGQRVTLRCSPRSGDLSVYWYQQSLDQGLQFLIQYYNGEERAKGNILERFSAQQFPDLHSELNLSSLELGDSALYFCASSVQTGELFFGEGSRLTVL.